A selection of T cell receptor beta chains follows, all from one sample in a study of blood T cell repertoires in COVID-19. TCRdb's copy holds only in-frame clones and misses some; the assay was immunoSEQ multiplex PCR. Seen here are 200,000 to 250,000 clones, less than 90% observed once, and the top ten hold roughly 5.8%. The sequenced material came from peripheral blood. Receptor source: a man aged 55-75 years with acute or convalescent COVID-19. Both conserved end residues are part of each CDR3. Fields, in order: CDR3 length, V gene, J gene, clone size, D gene, CDR3 DNA, CDR3 protein. The D gene is left open where the match is weak. Rows may omit the clone size; those that give it use once, few, many or a size class.

cdr3_length: 13
v_call: TRBV18
j_call: TRBJ1-1
clone_size: once
d_call: -
cdr3_nt: TGTGCCAGCTCACGCGTACAGGGCACTGAAGCTTTCTTT
cdr3_aa: CASSRVQGTEAFF

cdr3_length: 16
v_call: TRBV4-1
j_call: TRBJ2-5
clone_size: -
d_call: TRBD1
cdr3_nt: TGCGCCAGCAGCCAAGAGAGGGGGCCTCACCAAGAGACCCAGTACTTC
cdr3_aa: CASSQERGPHQETQYF

cdr3_length: 14
v_call: TRBV5-1
j_call: TRBJ1-2
clone_size: -
d_call: -
cdr3_nt: TGCGCCAGCAGCTTGGAGGTTGGAGCGGTAGGCTACACCTTC
cdr3_aa: CASSLEVGAVGYTF

cdr3_length: 14
v_call: TRBV27
j_call: TRBJ1-4
clone_size: -
d_call: TRBD1
cdr3_nt: TGTGCCAGCAGTGGGGACAGGAGGAATGAAAAACTGTTTTTT
cdr3_aa: CASSGDRRNEKLFF

cdr3_length: 15
v_call: TRBV4-1
j_call: TRBJ1-5
clone_size: -
d_call: -
cdr3_nt: TGCGCCAGCAGCCAAGATCATAACTTGAATCAGCCCCAGCATTTT
cdr3_aa: CASSQDHNLNQPQHF

cdr3_length: 14
v_call: TRBV19
j_call: TRBJ2-7
clone_size: -
d_call: -
cdr3_nt: TGTGCCAGTAGTCCCCAGCGGGTCTCCTACGAGCAGTACTTC
cdr3_aa: CASSPQRVSYEQYF

cdr3_length: 14
v_call: TRBV6-6
j_call: TRBJ2-7
clone_size: -
d_call: TRBD1
cdr3_nt: TGTGCCAGCAGCCTTGGACAGGAGTTAGGCGAGCAGTACTTC
cdr3_aa: CASSLGQELGEQYF

cdr3_length: 15
v_call: TRBV28
j_call: TRBJ2-1
clone_size: -
d_call: TRBD2
cdr3_nt: TGTGCCAGCACCGCCCCGGGACTAGCGATGAATGAGCAGTTCTTC
cdr3_aa: CASTAPGLAMNEQFF

cdr3_length: 16
v_call: TRBV7-3
j_call: TRBJ2-1
clone_size: -
d_call: -
cdr3_nt: TGTGCCAGCAGCGTCGCTGGAGCAACGCTCACCGATGAGCAGTTCTTC
cdr3_aa: CASSVAGATLTDEQFF

cdr3_length: 16
v_call: TRBV11-3
j_call: TRBJ2-7
clone_size: -
d_call: TRBD1
cdr3_nt: TGTGCCAGCAGCTTAGGGTTTCTGGGACAGCGCTACGAGCAGTACTTC
cdr3_aa: CASSLGFLGQRYEQYF

cdr3_length: 15
v_call: TRBV7-9
j_call: TRBJ2-5
clone_size: -
d_call: TRBD1
cdr3_nt: TGTGCCAGCAGCTTTATAGGGCAGGGGGAAGAGACCCAGTACTTC
cdr3_aa: CASSFIGQGEETQYF

cdr3_length: 15
v_call: TRBV6-2/TRBV6-3
j_call: TRBJ2-7
clone_size: -
d_call: TRBD2
cdr3_nt: TGTGCCAGCAGTTACCCGCTAGCGGGAGCGAGCGAGCAGTACTTC
cdr3_aa: CASSYPLAGASEQYF

cdr3_length: 15
v_call: TRBV11-3
j_call: TRBJ2-2
clone_size: -
d_call: TRBD1
cdr3_nt: TGTGCCAGCAGCTTAAGACAGGGGAGCACCGGGGAGCTGTTTTTT
cdr3_aa: CASSLRQGSTGELFF

cdr3_length: 17
v_call: TRBV24-1
j_call: TRBJ2-2
clone_size: -
d_call: TRBD2
cdr3_nt: TGTGCCACCAGTGATTTTCGTCGGACTAGAGGGACCGGGGAGCTGTTTTTT
cdr3_aa: CATSDFRRTRGTGELFF

cdr3_length: 18
v_call: TRBV6-2/TRBV6-3
j_call: TRBJ2-2
clone_size: -
d_call: -
cdr3_nt: TGTGCCAGCAGTTACTCACCAGGGGCGACTCTCACCACCGGGGAGCTGTTTTTT
cdr3_aa: CASSYSPGATLTTGELFF

cdr3_length: 13
v_call: TRBV18
j_call: TRBJ1-2
clone_size: once
d_call: -
cdr3_nt: TGTGCCAGCTCACCGGCCTCCCAATATGGCTACACCTTC
cdr3_aa: CASSPASQYGYTF

cdr3_length: 12
v_call: TRBV5-1
j_call: TRBJ1-1
clone_size: -
d_call: TRBD1
cdr3_nt: TGCGCCAGCAGCCTTGACAGGGGGGAAGCTTTCTTT
cdr3_aa: CASSLDRGEAFF

cdr3_length: 15
v_call: TRBV5-6
j_call: TRBJ2-1
clone_size: -
d_call: TRBD2
cdr3_nt: TGTGCCAGCGACGTACTAGCGGGAGGGCCAAATGAGCAGTTCTTC
cdr3_aa: CASDVLAGGPNEQFF

cdr3_length: 14
v_call: TRBV5-1
j_call: TRBJ1-2
clone_size: -
d_call: -
cdr3_nt: TGCGCCAGCAGCCTCACCACAGGGTTCTATGGCTACACCTTC
cdr3_aa: CASSLTTGFYGYTF

cdr3_length: 15
v_call: TRBV27
j_call: TRBJ2-7
clone_size: -
d_call: TRBD2
cdr3_nt: TGTGCCAGCAGTTGGGGCATGACTAGCGACTACGAGCAGTACTTC
cdr3_aa: CASSWGMTSDYEQYF

cdr3_length: 15
v_call: TRBV7-6
j_call: TRBJ2-7
clone_size: few
d_call: TRBD2
cdr3_nt: TGTGCCAGCAGCGCTCTTTTAGCGGGGGAGGGCGAGCAGTACTTC
cdr3_aa: CASSALLAGEGEQYF

cdr3_length: 16
v_call: TRBV19
j_call: TRBJ2-1
clone_size: few
d_call: TRBD1
cdr3_nt: TGTGCCAGTACCGAAGGGTGGGACAGCTCCTACAATGAGCAGTTCTTC
cdr3_aa: CASTEGWDSSYNEQFF

cdr3_length: 17
v_call: TRBV27
j_call: TRBJ2-1
clone_size: few
d_call: TRBD2
cdr3_nt: TGTGCCAGCAGTTTAGCCCTCCTAGCGGGACTATACAATGAGCAGTTCTTC
cdr3_aa: CASSLALLAGLYNEQFF

cdr3_length: 17
v_call: TRBV24-1
j_call: TRBJ2-1
clone_size: -
d_call: TRBD2
cdr3_nt: TGTGCCACCAGTGACCCGACTAGCGGGAGTGCCTACAATGAGCAGTTCTTC
cdr3_aa: CATSDPTSGSAYNEQFF

cdr3_length: 13
v_call: TRBV30
j_call: TRBJ2-7
clone_size: -
d_call: -
cdr3_nt: TGTGCCTGGAGTGTAAATAGGGGCTACGAGCAGTACTTC
cdr3_aa: CAWSVNRGYEQYF

cdr3_length: 13
v_call: TRBV27
j_call: TRBJ2-7
clone_size: -
d_call: TRBD1
cdr3_nt: TGTGCCAGCGGGACAGGCGGTACCTACGAGCAGTACTTC
cdr3_aa: CASGTGGTYEQYF

cdr3_length: 14
v_call: TRBV7-2
j_call: TRBJ2-5
clone_size: -
d_call: TRBD2
cdr3_nt: TGTGCCAGCAGCTCCGGGACTATGAAAGAGACCCAGTACTTC
cdr3_aa: CASSSGTMKETQYF

cdr3_length: 15
v_call: TRBV19
j_call: TRBJ1-2
clone_size: -
d_call: TRBD1
cdr3_nt: TGTGCCAGTAGTATTCCCCCCGAACAGGGGAATGGCTACACCTTC
cdr3_aa: CASSIPPEQGNGYTF

cdr3_length: 17
v_call: TRBV25-1
j_call: TRBJ2-1
clone_size: medium-sized
d_call: TRBD2
cdr3_nt: TGTGCCAGCAGCTCAGGGGCTAGCGGGGGCTACATGGGTGAGCAGTTCTTC
cdr3_aa: CASSSGASGGYMGEQFF

cdr3_length: 15
v_call: TRBV2
j_call: TRBJ2-7
clone_size: -
d_call: TRBD2
cdr3_nt: TGTGCCAGGTCAATTGCGGGAGGACCTTCCTACGAGCAGTACTTC
cdr3_aa: CARSIAGGPSYEQYF

cdr3_length: 12
v_call: TRBV12-3/TRBV12-4
j_call: TRBJ2-1
clone_size: -
d_call: -
cdr3_nt: TGTGCCAGCAGTTCACAGTGGGTTGAGCAGTTCTTC
cdr3_aa: CASSSQWVEQFF

cdr3_length: 17
v_call: TRBV7-9
j_call: TRBJ1-2
clone_size: -
d_call: TRBD1
cdr3_nt: TGTGCCAGCAGCCCCACGGGCGGACAGGCCAGATCGTATGGCTACACCTTC
cdr3_aa: CASSPTGGQARSYGYTF

cdr3_length: 14
v_call: TRBV7-9
j_call: TRBJ2-5
clone_size: once
d_call: TRBD2
cdr3_nt: TGTGCCAGCAGCCCTGAATGGGGGGGAGAGACCCAGTACTTC
cdr3_aa: CASSPEWGGETQYF

cdr3_length: 15
v_call: TRBV6-2/TRBV6-3
j_call: TRBJ2-7
clone_size: -
d_call: TRBD1
cdr3_nt: TGTGCCAGCAGCCCAAGGACAGGGGCCGCCTACGAGCAGTACTTC
cdr3_aa: CASSPRTGAAYEQYF

cdr3_length: 14
v_call: TRBV29-1
j_call: TRBJ1-1
clone_size: few
d_call: -
cdr3_nt: TGCAGCGTCGTGGGAAGCCCAGGGGACACTGAAGCTTTCTTT
cdr3_aa: CSVVGSPGDTEAFF

cdr3_length: 14
v_call: TRBV5-4
j_call: TRBJ2-7
clone_size: -
d_call: TRBD2
cdr3_nt: TGTGCCAGCAGCGGGGGACTAGCGGTGGGGGAGCAGTACTTC
cdr3_aa: CASSGGLAVGEQYF

cdr3_length: 13
v_call: TRBV18
j_call: TRBJ1-1
clone_size: -
d_call: -
cdr3_nt: TGTGCCAGCTCACCGACGGGTAACACTGAAGCTTTCTTT
cdr3_aa: CASSPTGNTEAFF

cdr3_length: 15
v_call: TRBV5-8
j_call: TRBJ1-5
clone_size: once
d_call: -
cdr3_nt: TGTGCCAGCAGCGGAGGGTACTCGCGCAATCAGCCCCAGCATTTT
cdr3_aa: CASSGGYSRNQPQHF

cdr3_length: 14
v_call: TRBV19
j_call: TRBJ2-7
clone_size: -
d_call: TRBD1
cdr3_nt: TGTGCCAGTAGGCCACCGGGACAGGGCTACGAGCAGTACTTC
cdr3_aa: CASRPPGQGYEQYF

cdr3_length: 15
v_call: TRBV7-9
j_call: TRBJ2-5
clone_size: few
d_call: TRBD2
cdr3_nt: TGTGCCAGCAGCCCCTACCGGGCGGGAGGGGAGACCCAGTACTTC
cdr3_aa: CASSPYRAGGETQYF

cdr3_length: 13
v_call: TRBV7-3
j_call: TRBJ1-2
clone_size: -
d_call: TRBD1
cdr3_nt: TGTGCCAGCAGCTCGGGGACAGGGCATGGCTACACCTTC
cdr3_aa: CASSSGTGHGYTF

cdr3_length: 15
v_call: TRBV20-1
j_call: TRBJ2-2
clone_size: -
d_call: -
cdr3_nt: TGCAGTGCTAGTGTTACTAGGACGAACACCGGGGAGCTGTTTTTT
cdr3_aa: CSASVTRTNTGELFF

cdr3_length: 19
v_call: TRBV27
j_call: TRBJ2-2
clone_size: -
d_call: -
cdr3_nt: TGTGCCAGCAGTTTATCGTTGTGGCGGACGGGGTCGAATACCGGGGAGCTGTTTTTT
cdr3_aa: CASSLSLWRTGSNTGELFF

cdr3_length: 15
v_call: TRBV13
j_call: TRBJ1-4
clone_size: -
d_call: -
cdr3_nt: TGTGCCAGCAGCCCAGGCCGAGGGGGAAGTGAAAAACTGTTTTTT
cdr3_aa: CASSPGRGGSEKLFF